The 9 T cell receptor beta chains in this list originate from one sample, sequenced in a study of T cells in Graves' hyperthyroidism and ophthalmopathy. RNA transcripts provided the source from which TCR beta CDR3 regions were amplified. Initially, a first-round RT-PCR of the TCR CDR3 employed the HTBI primer set. In TCRdb, the multiplex PCR reads were re-called with MiXCR into one record per CDR3 protein. The sample carries some 650,000 distinct CDR3 sequences, approximately 16% recorded once. Sequencing used blood. The receptor set was obtained from a woman between 40 and 50 years old with Graves' ophthalmopathy.

This clonotype was seen at least ten times. The chain combines TRBV2 with TRBJ2-7; D is unresolved. Trimming cost V 4 bases and J 1 base, with 2 bases left between them. CDR1 SNHLY and CDR2 FYNNEI come from the germline V gene. The CDR3 runs 11 residues. CDR3 protein: CASSVSYEQYF. The CDR3 DNA sequence: TGTGCCAGCAGTGTGTCCTACGAGCAGTACTTC.

The rearrangement links TRBV28 to TRBJ2-7; D perhaps matches TRBD1 (5 bases). Between the trimmed V and J ends, which lost 5 bases and 3 bases, there was a span of 11 bases. CDR1 and CDR2 (germline): MDHEN, SYDVKM. There are 13 residues in the CDR3. The CDR3 DNA reads as TGTGCCAGCAGTACACCGACAGTCTACGAGCAGTACTTC. This encodes CASSTPTVYEQYF.

This clonotype was observed many times. This rearrangement joins TRBV27 to TRBJ1-5; TRBD1 agrees at 9 bases. Trimming at V came to 4 bases and at J to 3 bases, leaving 4 bases not matched to a gene. CDR1 is MNHEY and CDR2 is SMNVEV in the germline V gene (reference sequence). The CDR3 is 15 amino acids. The CDR3 loop is CASSSQGANNQPQHF. The DNA for the CDR3 is TGTGCCAGCAGTTCACAGGGGGCGAACAATCAGCCCCAGCATTTT.

In this sample, this clonotype turned up many times. The chain joins TRBV28 to TRBJ2-7; D possibly corresponds to TRBD1 (6 bases). V was trimmed by 2 bases and J by 7 bases, leaving 12 bases between them. CDR1 is MDHEN and CDR2 is SYDVKM in the germline V gene. The CDR3 consists of 13 residues. CDR3 coding DNA: TGTGCCAGCAGTTTAGGGAATACAGGGGAGCAGTACTTC. Translation: CASSLGNTGEQYF.

The chain recombines TRBV24-1 with TRBJ2-1; 12 nucleotides align to TRBD2. J lost 8 bases, V lost 0 bases, and 1 base had no gene match. Germline CDR1 is KGHDR and CDR2 is SFDVKD. This CDR3 is 15 amino acids long. The chain's CDR3 is CATSDLTSGRYEQFF. The CDR3 nucleotides read TGTGCCACCAGTGATTTGACTAGCGGGAGGTATGAGCAGTTCTTC.

This clonotype appeared many times. The gene calls are TRBV5-6 and TRBJ1-1; the D gene is possibly TRBD1 (6 bases). Per the germline V gene, CDR1 is SGHDT and CDR2 is YYEEEE. CDR3 length equals 13 residues. V shed 4 bases and J shed 10 bases, with 17 bases lying between them. The CDR3 loop is CASSIRQVSGAFF. CDR3 coding DNA: TGTGCCAGCAGCATCAGACAGGTATCTGGAGCTTTCTTT.

This clonotype was seen many times. The J gene is TRBJ2-7, the V gene TRBV11-2, with TRBD1 matching over 9 bases. The CDR3 is 16 residues long. Germline lookup yields CDR1 SGHAT and CDR2 FQNNGV. V dropped 6 bases and J dropped 1; count of bases not matched to a gene: 10. In DNA form, the CDR3 reads TGTGCCAGCAGTTCCCCCCGGGACAGGGTTTCCTACGAGCAGTACTTC. This codes for CASSSPRDRVSYEQYF.

This rearrangement joins TRBV4-1 to TRBJ2-7; unclear D gene. The germline V and J ends were trimmed by 0 bases and 3 bases, with 6 bases remaining between them. Germline V gene lookup returns CDR1 MGHRA and CDR2 YSYEKL. This CDR3 spans 13 amino acids. Written as DNA, the CDR3 is TGCGCCAGCAGCCAAGAGGCGGACTACGAGCAGTACTTC. This translates into CASSQEADYEQYF.

The chain joins TRBV20-1 to TRBJ2-1; 12 bases match TRBD2. The CDR3 has 18 amino acids. V lost 0 bases to trimming and J lost 0 bases; unmatched junction nucleotides: 6. The germline V gene has CDR1 DFQATT and CDR2 SNEGSKA (reference sequence). DNA of the CDR3: TGCAGTGCTAGAGACTACTTACTAGCGGGAGGCTCCTACAATGAGCAGTTCTTC. Residues: CSARDYLLAGGSYNEQFF.